This TCR beta chain was sequenced for a study of T cells in Graves' hyperthyroidism and ophthalmopathy (dated by TCRdb to 2018 to 2020). At the level of the whole study: Peripheral blood was collected at initial diagnosis, before any treatment. Following sampling, methimazole starting at 30 mg daily was given to hyperthyroidism patients, and high-dose intravenous methylprednisolone was given to ophthalmopathy patients. The paper reports TCR Vbeta CDR3 sequencing of roughly 140 peripheral blood samples: some 41 ophthalmopathy, fewer than 80 hyperthyroidism and approximately 17 progressor patients. In several Graves' hyperthyroidism patients, the study also compared T-cell repertoires from thyroid tissue with T-cell repertoires from blood. Prospective prediction of ophthalmopathy was tested in an independent validation cohort consisting of 18 hyperthyroidism patients and 15 to 17 patients who later progressed to ophthalmopathy. The 90 to 100 discovery patients were randomly divided into training and test sets at a 7:3 ratio. To identify TCR V-J signatures that set the groups apart, the researchers used a discovery cohort of about a hundred patients, made up of roughly 45 with Graves' ophthalmopathy and 55 to 65 with stable Graves' hyperthyroidism.

In the ophthalmopathy patients, disease was moderately to severely active, with a Clinical Activity Score of 3 or more, a NOSPECS grade of 4 or more, and a duration of less than 3 months. Exclusion was applied to patients with uncontrolled infections, other autoimmune diseases, pregnancy or lactation. Clinical symptoms, serum thyroxine and TRAb, thyroid ultrasound, and orbital computed tomography formed the basis for the diagnoses. PBMCs were separated from roughly 10 ml of fresh peripheral blood using Ficoll-Paque density gradient centrifugation. Total RNA was extracted using Trizol reagent, and RNA quality was assessed on an Agilent 2100 Bioanalyzer. From the germline V gene (reference sequence), CDR1 is GTSNPN and CDR2 is SVGIG. From the cysteine through the phenylalanine, the CDR3 covers 14 amino acids. Of all the DNA, just the CDR3 is kept, 42 bases in frame from base 1. The junction shows trimming of 2 bases on V and 2 bases on J, and the gene matches do not reach 5 bases of it.

In this sample, this clonotype turned up many times. This clone's antigen is unknown. No qualities accompany the bases; no much larger clone lies one base away. The investigation overall reported the following: No statistical method was used to fix the sample size in advance, and group allocation was not hidden from the investigators. Blood samples also contained most of the expanded thyroid clonotypes (frequency above 0.001), which suggests that blood repertoires may reflect thyroid immune responses. During validation, the model predicted progression to ophthalmopathy a median of approximately 6 months ahead of onset, with 70.59% sensitivity and about 75% specificity. In cross-validation, a model built on a 13 V-J signature told ophthalmopathy apart from stable hyperthyroidism with 85% to 90% sensitivity and about 81% specificity, and in testing the same model reached 80%/75%.

The TCR beta CDR3 regions were amplified from RNA transcripts. A first-round RT-PCR of the TCR CDR3 used the HTBI primer set with the Qiagen OneStep RT-PCR kit. Libraries were constructed in a second round of multiplex PCR, after which size selection and purification were performed. Libraries were sequenced paired-end with 100 bp reads on an Illumina HiSeq2000. For the original study's pipeline: SOAPnuke was used to process the raw data, with reads discarded if the reads contained adapters or uncalled bases, had a mean Phred below 15, or lacked an exact constant-primer or identifier match. High-quality paired reads were merged using COPE v1.2.5, and each unique nucleotide sequence was defined as a clonotype. MiTCR v1.1 was used to align the clonotypes against IMGT TRBV, TRBD and TRBJ reference segments. The analysis included only V-J combinations with a frequency above 0.0001, which together covered approximately 99% of the repertoires. The TCS score was defined as the ratio of F50 (clonal expansion) to E x V (chaos), calculated using BLOSUM62-based TCRdist between CDR3 peptides within each V-J. Welch's t-statistics and random forest reduced around 510 V-J features to 13, which were used in a naive Bayes classifier (R e1071). TCRdb reprocessing: public reads trimmed at Q25 with fastp, clones called with MiXCR, in-frame beta chains kept. Rows are combined by CDR3 protein, so each entry shows the most common genes and DNA. TCRdb's processing, not the authors' own work, is the source of the V and J calls. In this sample the table shows hundreds of thousands of distinct CDR3 sequences, roughly 14% of which occur a single time. Of the sample, approximately 13% falls within the top ten clones.

The clonotype comes from a man between 18 and 29 years old with Graves' ophthalmopathy. This chain is built from TRBV30 and TRBJ2-7; TRBD1 aligns with 8 central bases. Sequenced material: blood. CDR3 region: CAWSHHRGAYEQYF. The nucleotide sequence is TGTGCCTGGAGTCACCACAGGGGGGCCTACGAGCAGTACTTC. Reference TRBV30 and TRBJ2-7 genes cover what lies past the CDR3, so the full variable domain is SQTIHQWPATLVQPVGSPLSLECTVEGTSNPNLYWYRQAAGRGLQLLFYSVGIGQISSEVPQNLSASRPQDRQFILSSKKLLLSDSGFYLCAWSHHRGAYEQYFGPGTRLTVT.